The next 22 T cell receptor beta chains were all read from a single sample in a study of T cells in Graves' hyperthyroidism and ophthalmopathy. Authors of the study amplified TCR beta CDR3 regions from RNA transcripts. The TCR CDR3 was amplified in a first-round RT-PCR using the HTBI primer set. TCRdb re-called the multiplex PCR reads with MiXCR, one entry per CDR3 protein. This sample yields hundreds of thousands of distinct CDR3 sequences, of which 30% to 40% are seen a single time; about a third belongs to the top ten. The sample was blood. These receptors were collected from a woman aged 40 to 50 with Graves' hyperthyroidism.

Points on this clonotype: A much larger clonotype is one base distant, so this may be a read error. The genes are TRBV7-2 and TRBJ1-2, with unresolved D. This CDR3 has 14 amino acids. Germline loops: CDR1 SGHTA, CDR2 FQGNSA. CDR3 region: CASGLWKEGSGYTF. The DNA for the CDR3 is TGTGCCAGCGGCTTATGGAAGGAAGGGTCGGGCTACACCTTC.

This clonotype was detected ten times or more. This rearrangement joins TRBV12-3 or TRBV12-4 to TRBJ1-1, with 9 bases fitting TRBD1. The CDR3 runs to 16 residues. V lost 5 bases to trimming and J lost 4 bases; unmatched junction nucleotides: 11. As DNA, the CDR3 is TGTGCCAGCAGTGTAAGGGGGACAGGGAGGACCACTGAAGCTTTCTTT. Translation: CASSVRGTGRTTEAFF.

Ten or more counts support this clonotype. The rearrangement joins TRBV19 to TRBJ2-7, with no clear D. The V gene lost 3 bases and the J gene lost 2 bases, with 11 bases spanning the gap. The CDR3 sequence is 14 residues long. CDR1 LNHDA and CDR2 SQIVND come from the germline V gene (reference sequence). The CDR3 here is CASSMTEPPYEQYF. The DNA for the CDR3 is TGTGCCAGTAGTATGACGGAGCCCCCCTACGAGCAGTACTTC.

This clonotype was seen at least ten times. The CDR3 reads CASIQGNTGELFF. As DNA, the CDR3 is TGCGCCAGCATCCAGGGGAACACCGGGGAGCTGTTTTTT. The chain couples TRBV5-1 to TRBJ2-2, with a tentative D call TRBD1 (5 bases). Trimming stripped 6 bases from V and 1 base from J, with 7 bases between. This CDR3 is built from 13 residues. CDR1 is SGHRS, CDR2 YFSETQ, per germline.

The chain links TRBV25-1 to TRBJ1-5; D is perhaps TRBD1 (5 bases). CDR3 length: 15 residues. In germline, CDR1 is MGHDK, CDR2 SYGVNS. The V and J ends lost 3 bases and 0 bases respectively, with 9 bases between them. The chain's CDR3 is CASSDRVYSNQPQHF. In nucleotides, the CDR3 is TGTGCCAGCAGTGACAGGGTTTATAGCAATCAGCCCCAGCATTTT.

This clonotype was recorded at least ten times. The chain joins TRBV10-1 to TRBJ2-6; D remains unclear. CDR3 length: 16 amino acids. The V end was cut by 3 bases, the J end by 3 bases, with 12 bases between. Germline CDR1 WNHNN, CDR2 SYGVQD (reference sequence). CDR3 sequence: CASSDTGRFGANVLTF. The CDR3 bases are TGCGCCAGCAGTGACACCGGACGGTTTGGGGCCAACGTCCTGACTTTC.

This clonotype came up a few times. The chain combines TRBV6-5 with TRBJ1-5; D may be TRBD1 (5 bases). V lost 5 bases to trimming and J lost 2 bases, with 13 bases between them. This CDR3 has 15 residues. Germline loops: CDR1 MNHEY, CDR2 SVGAGI. The CDR3 protein is CASSPRDYGNQPQHF. The CDR3, as DNA: TGTGCCAGCAGTCCCCGGGACTACGGCAATCAGCCCCAGCATTTT.

The chain combines TRBV7-9 with TRBJ1-1, with 7 bases identical to TRBD1. CDR3 length: 15 residues. The V gene's germline CDR1 is SEHNR and CDR2 FQNEAQ (reference sequence). The trim removed 3 bases at V and 1 base at J, leaving 5 bases unmatched. Written as DNA, the CDR3 is TGTGCCAGCAGCTTTAGGGGGCAAAGGAACACTGAAGCTTTCTTT. Its protein product is CASSFRGQRNTEAFF.

This clonotype was seen repeatedly, ten times or more. The V and J genes are TRBV15 and TRBJ1-3, with D maybe TRBD1 (6 bases). Germline lookup yields CDR1 LNHNV and CDR2 YYDKDF (reference sequence). Trimming removed 3 bases at V and 3 bases at J, with 12 bases between. The CDR3 is 15 amino acids. This CDR3 is CATSSTGRSGNTIYF. The CDR3 nucleotides read TGTGCCACCAGCAGCACAGGGAGGAGTGGAAACACCATATATTTT.

The chain combines TRBV7-2 with TRBJ2-2; D not resolved. Germline V lookup: CDR1 SGHTA, CDR2 FQGNSA. The V gene lost 4 bases and the J gene lost 3 bases, with 18 bases spanning the gap. This CDR3 is built from 17 residues. In DNA form, the CDR3 reads TGTGCCAGCAGCTGGTCGAGGTTCCATGGTGACACCGGGGAGCTGTTTTTT. Its protein product is CASSWSRFHGDTGELFF. Full variable domain (outside the CDR3, taken from reference TRBV7-2 and TRBJ2-2): GAGVSQSPSNKVTEKGKDVELRCDPISGHTALYWYRQSLGQGLEFLIYFQGNSAPDKSGLPSDRFSAERTGGSVSTLTIQRTQQEDSAVYLCASSWSRFHGDTGELFFGEGSRLTVL.

Many counts were recorded for this clonotype. The chain carries TRBV20-1 and TRBJ1-6; D remains ambiguous. Germline V gene sequence: CDR1 DFQATT, CDR2 SNEGSKA (reference sequence). The CDR3 is 14 residues long. V shed 4 bases and J shed 0 bases, with 7 bases lying between them. DNA for the CDR3: TGCAGTGCTACCGCAGCCTCCTATAATTCACCCCTCCACTTT. Protein sequence: CSATAASYNSPLHF.

The table lists this clonotype with many counts. V usage is TRBV20-1 and J usage is TRBJ2-2; D unresolved. CDR1 is DFQATT and CDR2 is SNEGSKA in the germline V gene (reference sequence). CDR3 size: 13 residues. Between the trimmed V and J ends, which lost 7 bases and 0 bases, there was a span of 9 bases. The CDR3 coding sequence is TGCAGTGTAGGTGGTGCGAACACCGGGGAGCTGTTTTTT. This sequence encodes CSVGGANTGELFF.

The chain uses TRBV7-2 and TRBJ2-5; 8 positions match TRBD1. CDR1 SGHTA and CDR2 FQGNSA come from the germline V gene. The CDR3 is made up of 15 amino acids. J was trimmed by 4 bases and V by 5 bases; bases with no gene match: 9. The CDR3 is CASSPNRQGLETQYF. CDR3 in DNA: TGTGCCAGCAGCCCCAATCGACAGGGGTTAGAGACCCAGTACTTC.

This rearrangement joins TRBV28 to TRBJ2-7, with D perhaps assigned TRBD1 or TRBD2 (5 bases each). Between the trimmed V and J ends, which lost 3 bases and 0 bases, there was a span of 12 bases. The germline V gene has CDR1 MDHEN and CDR2 SYDVKM. The CDR3 has 15 residues. The CDR3 region is CASSFLGTRSYEQYF. CDR3 DNA: TGTGCCAGCAGTTTCCTCGGGACCCGCTCCTACGAGCAGTACTTC.

For the CDR3, the DNA is TGCGCCAGCAGCCAAGTTTCCTCGCGGGTCTCCTACGAGCAGTACTTC. Encoded protein: CASSQVSSRVSYEQYF. The rearrangement uses TRBV4-3 and TRBJ2-7; D perhaps matches TRBD2 (5 bases). The V end lost 1 base, the J end lost 0 bases, and 13 bases lay between the germline ends. The CDR3 sequence is 16 residues long. The germline V gene has CDR1 LGHNA and CDR2 YSLEER.

This clonotype was counted many times. The J gene is TRBJ1-1, the V gene TRBV29-1, with D possibly matching TRBD1 (5 bases). Germline assignment: CDR1 SQVTM and CDR2 ANQGSEA. Trimming stripped 6 bases from V and 4 bases from J, with 12 bases between. This CDR3 is 12 amino acids long. The CDR3 DNA reads TGCAGCGTCAGAGACAGAGCCACTGAAGCTTTCTTT. This codes for CSVRDRATEAFF.

This clonotype was seen repeatedly, ten times or more. This chain uses TRBV19 with TRBJ1-1, with D maybe TRBD1 (5 bases). CDR3 length: 15 residues. Germline V gives CDR1 LNHDA, CDR2 SQIVND (reference sequence). V was cut by 5 bases and J by 1 base, with 14 bases left in between. The CDR3 sequence is CASSSQGSTNTEAFF. CDR3 DNA: TGTGCCAGTAGTTCGCAGGGTTCAACGAACACTGAAGCTTTCTTT. The full variable domain, rest sourced from reference TRBV19 and TRBJ1-1, is DGGITQSPKYLFRKEGQNVTLSCEQNLNHDAMYWYRQDPGQGLRLIYYSQIVNDFQKGDIAEGYSVSREKKESFPLTVTSAQKNPTAFYLCASSSQGSTNTEAFFGQGTRLTVV.

The table lists this clonotype with a few counts. The rearrangement joins TRBV5-1 to TRBJ2-5, with D tentatively TRBD1 (5 bases). CDR1 and CDR2 (germline): SGHRS, YFSETQ. This CDR3 has 15 residues. V dropped 0 bases and J dropped 4 bases, with 13 bases sitting between them. The CDR3 nucleotides read TGCGCCAGCAGCTTGGAGGCAGGGTTTACAGAGACCCAGTACTTC. Amino acid sequence: CASSLEAGFTETQYF. The whole variable domain, remainder taken from reference TRBV5-1 and TRBJ2-5, is KAGVTQTPRYLIKTRGQQVTLSCSPISGHRSVSWYQQTPGQGLQFLFEYFSETQRNKGNFPGRFSGRQFSNSRSEMNVSTLELGDSALYLCASSLEAGFTETQYFGPGTRLLVL.

The CDR3 bases are TGTGCCAGCAGATCGGCGGGGACAGTAGAGCAGTACTTC. It specifies CASRSAGTVEQYF. The gene calls are TRBV7-9 and TRBJ2-7, with D perhaps TRBD1 (7 bases). Germline V gives CDR1 SEHNR, CDR2 FQNEAQ (reference sequence). Trimming removed 6 bases from V and 7 bases from J, with 16 bases in between. This CDR3 has 13 amino acids.

Only a few counts were recorded for this clonotype. The genes are TRBV6-5 and TRBJ1-5; a weak D match, TRBD1 (5 bases). Trimming removed 7 bases at V and 1 base at J, with 11 bases between. The CDR3 consists of 14 residues. The germline V gene has CDR1 MNHEY and CDR2 SVGAGI. In nucleotides, the CDR3 is TGTGCCAGCAATCCCGGGGGGAGCAATCAGCCCCAGCATTTT. Translating gives CASNPGGSNQPQHF.

At least ten counts were recorded for this clonotype. J is TRBJ1-1 and V is TRBV7-2; maybe TRBD1 (5 bases). In germline, CDR1 is SGHTA, CDR2 FQGNSA. The CDR3 consists of 13 residues. V gave up 8 bases and J gave up 0 bases, with 10 bases separating them. The CDR3, as DNA: TGTGCCAGCGGGGGGAGAGTGAACACTGAAGCTTTCTTT. Encoded protein: CASGGRVNTEAFF.

This clonotype was counted at least ten times. The chain combines TRBV24-1 with TRBJ1-1; unclear D gene. Germline V gene sequence: CDR1 KGHDR, CDR2 SFDVKD. Trimming removed 3 bases from V and 1 base from J, with 11 bases in between. The CDR3 consists of 15 residues. The CDR3 spells CATSDARRGNTEAFF. CDR3 DNA: TGTGCCACCAGTGATGCCCGGCGGGGGAACACTGAAGCTTTCTTT.